This T cell receptor beta chain was found in a study of T cell changes during pregnancy in multiple sclerosis. Profiling relied on immunoSEQ multiplex PCR, and the TCRdb table lists in-frame clones only, not all of them. Of about 64,000 clones listed, around 90% are singletons. The germline CDR1 and CDR2 sequences are SGDLS and YYNGEE. Trimming took 0 bases from V and 3 from J, leaving 11 bases between them. CDR3 length: 15 amino acids. The sequencing here drew on peripheral blood, taken in the second trimester of pregnancy. V usage is TRBV9 and J usage is TRBJ2-3, with a tentative D call TRBD1 (5 bases). The TCR was taken from a female donor in good health, enrolled as a control in a pregnancy study. Here the CDR3 reads CASSVEGAGTDTQYF. For the CDR3, the DNA is TGTGCCAGCAGCGTAGAAGGGGCAGGGACAGATACGCAGTATTTT.